This entry features one T cell receptor beta chain sequence. This sample is drawn from a study of blood T cell repertoires in COVID-19. Whole-study context: Samples of COVID-19 (acute and convalescent) were obtained from the United States, Italy and Spain. PBMCs, B-cell-depleted T cells, or T cells were the source of the cDNA or gDNA that made up the material.

How the authors handled the data: Amplifying reference gene primers gave estimates of nucleated cell counts. The data were produced by immunoSEQ multiplex PCR, yet TCRdb's version contains in-frame clones alone and is incomplete. V, J and clone size are taken as reported in that table, and D and trimming were inferred from the DNA itself. The profile shows around 300,000 clones, about 89% of them singletons. The V segment lost 3 bases and the J segment 3 bases; nucleotides outside the gene matches: 15. The CDR3 has 18 amino acids. Germline CDR1 MRHNA, CDR2 SNTAGT. This chain links TRBV6-4 with TRBJ2-5, with 8 bases that match TRBD2. Sequenced input: peripheral blood. The TCR sequence derives from a middle-aged woman who had recovered from COVID-19. CDR3 region: CASSENPGTSGVKETQYF. CDR3 nucleotides: TGTGCCAGCAGTGAAAACCCCGGGACTAGTGGGGTGAAAGAGACCCAGTACTTC.